What follows are 24 T cell receptor beta chains derived from one specimen sequenced in a study of blood T cell repertoires in COVID-19. Here immunoSEQ multiplex PCR was the method, and the copy in TCRdb shows in-frame clones only, minus some. This table has about 98,000 clones, around nine tenths appearing once. Sequencing was performed on peripheral blood. The source of these receptors is a man between 45 and 60 years old with acute or convalescent COVID-19.

CDR3 sequence: CASSYRGQPANYGYTF. The CDR3 coding sequence is TGTGCCAGCAGCTACCGCGGACAGCCAGCTAACTATGGCTACACCTTC. V and J are TRBV5-6 and TRBJ1-2; D might be TRBD1 (6 bases). The germline V and J ends were trimmed by 3 bases and 0 bases, with 15 bases remaining between them. The germline gives CDR1 SGHDT, CDR2 YYEEEE. CDR3 length: 16 amino acids.

The genes are TRBV11-3 and TRBJ2-7; 7 bases fit TRBD1. V lost 1 base and J lost 7; bases outside the gene matches: 16. This CDR3 has 17 residues. CDR1 and CDR2 from the germline V gene are SGHNT and YENEEA. The CDR3 DNA sequence: TGTGCCAGCAGCTTAGCGCCCGGGACAGCGGAGTTGGGGGAGCAGTACTTC. As protein: CASSLAPGTAELGEQYF.

As DNA, the CDR3 is TGCGCCAGCAGTGAATCGAGCCTAATTGGGGCCAACGTCCTGACTTTC. It codes for CASSESSLIGANVLTF. The chain is built from TRBV10-1 and TRBJ2-6; no clear D gene. CDR1 is WNHNN and CDR2 is SYGVQD in the germline V gene (reference sequence). CDR3 length: 16 amino acids. Trimming shortened V by 3 bases and J by 3 bases, and 12 bases separated the two germline ends.

This clone was observed a single time. The gene calls are TRBV10-3 and TRBJ2-7; perhaps TRBD2 as D (6 bases). V was shortened by 10 bases and J by 0 bases, with 16 bases between the two germline ends. The CDR3 totals 14 residues. Germline V gene sequence: CDR1 ENHRY, CDR2 SYGVKD. The CDR3 region is CASSSVPDSYEQYF. The CDR3 coding sequence is TGTGCCAGCTCTAGCGTCCCAGACTCCTACGAGCAGTACTTC.

This clone was seen more than once but under ten times. The V and J genes are TRBV30 and TRBJ1-2; the D gene is possibly TRBD1 (5 bases). Trimming took 2 bases from V and 7 from J, leaving 11 bases between them. Germline CDR1 reads GTSNPN; CDR2 reads SVGIG (reference sequence). This CDR3 spans 12 amino acids. The CDR3: CAWSMTARGYTF. CDR3 DNA: TGTGCCTGGAGTATGACAGCCCGTGGCTACACCTTC.

CDR3 coding DNA: TGTGCCAGCAGCTTACACAGATCCACCTACGAGCAGTACTTC. Translation gives CASSLHRSTYEQYF. This chain joins TRBV11-2 and TRBJ2-7; D call uncertain. Looked up from germline, CDR1 is SGHAT and CDR2 is FQNNGV. The CDR3 has 14 residues. V lost 2 bases and J lost 2, with 10 bases in between. Drawing the rest from reference TRBV11-2 and TRBJ2-7, the complete variable domain is EAGVAQSPRYKIIEKRQSVAFWCNPISGHATLYWYQQILGQGPKLLIQFQNNGVVDDSQLPKDRFSAERLKGVDSTLKIQPAKLEDSAVYLCASSLHRSTYEQYFGPGTRLTVT.

V is TRBV3-1 (or the pseudogene TRBV3-2) and J is TRBJ2-7; 8 positions match TRBD1. This CDR3 region has 15 residues. V dropped 6 bases and J dropped 6; count of bases not matched to a gene: 13. CDR1 and CDR2 (germline): LGHDT, YNNKEL (reference sequence). The CDR3 reads CASSPTDRVFGEQYF. The CDR3 bases are TGTGCCAGCAGTCCTACGGACAGGGTTTTCGGCGAGCAGTACTTC.

The sample holds one count of this clone. The V gene is TRBV7-9, the J gene TRBJ1-4; D is perhaps TRBD1 (6 bases). From germline, CDR1 is SEHNR and CDR2 FQNEAQ (reference sequence). This CDR3 is built from 13 residues. V lost 5 bases and J 8 bases, leaving 12 bases between the germline ends. In nucleotides, the CDR3 is TGTGCCAGCAGCGCTCCGGGACACGAAAAACTGTTTTTT. Encoded protein: CASSAPGHEKLFF.

The J gene is TRBJ2-7, the V gene TRBV3-1 (or the pseudogene TRBV3-2), with TRBD2 matching 14 bases. Germline lookup yields CDR1 LGHDT and CDR2 YNNKEL (reference sequence). The CDR3 spans 19 residues. Unmatched junction bases numbered 18, after V lost 6 bases and J lost 5 bases. The CDR3 region has the DNA TGTGCCAGCAGTCACTATCTCGTCGGGACTAGCGGGAGAAGCAACGAGCAGTACTTC. Residues: CASSHYLVGTSGRSNEQYF.

The chain is built from TRBV27 and TRBJ2-1; 9 nucleotides align to TRBD2. The CDR3 is 13 amino acids. Germline CDR1 MNHEY, CDR2 SMNVEV (reference sequence). V was clipped by 7 bases and J by 6 bases; unmatched bases: 4. The CDR3 nucleotides read TGTGCCAGCATTGATAGCGGGAGCAATGAGCAGTTCTTC. It yields the protein CASIDSGSNEQFF.

CDR3 nucleotide sequence: TGTGCCAGCAGCTTCGGGGGAGCGGGGGGGGCAGATACGCAGTATTTT. It translates to CASSFGGAGGADTQYF. The chain has TRBV11-2 and TRBJ2-3, with 10 bases matching TRBD2. Germline CDR1 SGHAT, CDR2 FQNNGV. The CDR3 loop spans 16 amino acids. Germline trimming cut 3 bases from V and 4 bases from J; bases unmatched to any gene: 7.

The chain couples TRBV5-8 to TRBJ2-1, with TRBD2 matching 8 bases. This CDR3 contains 17 residues. The ends lost 5 bases at V and 0 bases at J; junction bases unmatched: 10. Per germline, CDR1 SGHTS and CDR2 YDEGEE. The CDR3 DNA reads TGTGCCAGCAGTTTTGAAGTACTAGCGGTCTCCTACAATGAGCAGTTCTTC. Protein: CASSFEVLAVSYNEQFF.

This chain joins TRBV6-5 and TRBJ1-5, with 8 bases that match TRBD1. The CDR3 spans 15 residues. In germline, CDR1 is MNHEY, CDR2 SVGAGI. With V trimmed by 5 bases and J by 4 bases, 7 bases remained unmatched. The CDR3 spells CASSRDRGENQPQHF. CDR3 nucleotides: TGTGCCAGCAGTAGAGACAGGGGCGAGAATCAGCCCCAGCATTTT.

The chain has TRBV2 and TRBJ1-3, with D hard to call. The length of the CDR3 is 12 residues. V was clipped by 8 bases and J by 7 bases, with 12 bases between them. Germline lookup yields CDR1 SNHLY and CDR2 FYNNEI. The CDR3 here is CASGRELNTIYF. The CDR3 bases are TGTGCCAGCGGGAGGGAACTCAACACCATATATTTT. The full variable domain, rest sourced from reference TRBV2 and TRBJ1-3, is EPEVTQTPSHQVTQMGQEVILRCVPISNHLYFYWYRQILGQKVEFLVSFYNNEISEKSEIFDDQFSVERPDGSNFTLKIRSTKLEDSAMYFCASGRELNTIYFGEGSWLTVV.

The V and J genes are TRBV24-1 and TRBJ1-5, with a tentative D call TRBD1 (6 bases). In germline, CDR1 is KGHDR, CDR2 SFDVKD. This CDR3 has 15 amino acids. The V gene lost 4 bases and the J gene lost 2 bases, with 11 bases spanning the gap. The CDR3, as DNA: TGTGCCACCAGTGACGCGGACAGCGGCAATCAGCCCCAGCATTTT. It specifies CATSDADSGNQPQHF.

CDR3: CASSLDRGGSSYEQYF. Written as DNA, the CDR3 is TGCGCCAGCAGCTTGGATCGTGGCGGGAGCTCCTACGAGCAGTACTTC. The rearrangement links TRBV5-1 to TRBJ2-7; 7 positions agree with TRBD2. The V and J ends lost 0 bases and 0 bases, in that order; junction bases with no gene match: 6. CDR3 size: 16 residues. Germline V CDR1 and CDR2: SGHRS, YFSETQ.

The chain links TRBV29-1 to TRBJ2-1; D perhaps matches TRBD2 (6 bases). The CDR3 covers 17 residues. Trimming took off 4 bases at V and 2 bases at J, with 21 bases between the two ends. Looked up from germline, CDR1 is SQVTM and CDR2 is ANQGSEA. In DNA form, the CDR3 reads TGCAGCGTTGCGGCGGGACGCCGCCAGGGAGCCTACAATGAGCAGTTCTTC. Translated: CSVAAGRRQGAYNEQFF.

The genes are TRBV5-4 and TRBJ1-5; possible D gene TRBD1, 6 bases. From germline, CDR1 is SGHNT and CDR2 YYREEE (reference sequence). V lost 1 base to trimming and J lost 5 bases, with 19 bases between them. The CDR3 is made up of 17 amino acids. The CDR3 loop reads CASSLRGPTGRHQPQHF. The CDR3 DNA reads TGTGCCAGCAGCTTGAGAGGCCCGACAGGACGCCATCAGCCCCAGCATTTT.

This clone has more than one count but fewer than ten. This sequence joins TRBV6-8 and TRBJ1-1; tentatively, D is TRBD1 (6 bases). Germline CDR1 reads MNHGY; CDR2 reads SAAAGT. The CDR3 contains 15 residues. Trimming shortened V by 2 bases and J by 3 bases, and 13 bases separated the two germline ends. CDR3 in DNA: TGTGCCAGCAGTTACCCCCGACAGGTCTACACTGAAGCTTTCTTT. Translation: CASSYPRQVYTEAFF.

CDR3 sequence reads: CATTRRGSGTKDTQYF. In DNA form, the CDR3 reads TGTGCCACCACCAGGAGGGGTAGCGGGACCAAAGATACGCAGTATTTT. The genes are TRBV15 and TRBJ2-3; 8 nucleotides agree with TRBD2. Trimming cost V 7 bases and J 5 bases; bases outside gene matches: 14. Germline V lookup: CDR1 LNHNV, CDR2 YYDKDF (reference sequence). The CDR3 runs 16 residues.

The count of this clone is one. This chain joins TRBV29-1 and TRBJ2-5, with D possibly called TRBD1 or TRBD2 (5 bases each). The CDR3 covers 12 residues. Germline values: CDR1 SQVTM, CDR2 ANQGSEA. V gave up 4 bases and J gave up 5 bases, with 11 bases separating them. CDR3 in amino acids: CSVAEGQETQYF. The CDR3 DNA follows: TGCAGCGTTGCAGAGGGGCAGGAGACCCAGTACTTC.

This chain connects TRBV5-1 to TRBJ1-3; D gene unclear. The length of the CDR3 is 15 residues. Germline CDR1 SGHRS, CDR2 YFSETQ. V dropped 5 bases and J dropped 0 bases, with 12 bases sitting between them. CDR3 in DNA: TGCGCCAGCAGTCAGGAGGGTTTCTCTGGAAACACCATATATTTT. Its protein product is CASSQEGFSGNTIYF.

This chain connects TRBV5-1 to TRBJ2-1; 11 bases agree with TRBD2. This CDR3 comprises 16 residues. CDR1 and CDR2 from the germline V gene are SGHRS and YFSETQ. Germline trimming cut 1 base from V and 7 bases from J; bases unmatched to any gene: 7. CDR3 nucleotides: TGCGCCAGCAGCTTGACTAGCGGGAGTGTTGGGAATGAGCAGTTCTTC. Its translation: CASSLTSGSVGNEQFF.

The chain combines TRBV6-1 with TRBJ2-1; 9 nucleotides line up with TRBD2. Unmatched junction bases numbered 4, after V lost 5 bases and J lost 5 bases. CDR3 length: 14 amino acids. Germline V gene sequence: CDR1 MNHNS, CDR2 SASEGT. In DNA form, the CDR3 reads TGTGCCAGCAGTTCTTCTAGCGGGAACAATGAGCAGTTCTTC. As protein: CASSSSSGNNEQFF.